This T cell receptor beta chain was obtained from a study of OX40 agonist ivuxolimab in advanced cancers. Study details: Age averaged roughly 60 years (range roughly 20 to 90), and more than 80% were male. General observations from the study: CD4+ and CD8+ T cells in blood underwent clonal expansion by week 6 at 0.1 to 3.0 mg/kg.

This table comes from immunoSEQ multiplex PCR, and its TCRdb copy is limited to in-frame clones, with some not included. Here the sample spans tens of thousands of clones, roughly four fifths being singletons. As for this clone: Its specificity is not known.

CDR3 size: 14 residues. In germline, CDR1 is SGHTA, CDR2 FQGNSA. V dropped 2 bases and J dropped 6; count of bases not matched to a gene: 6. The chain has TRBV7-2 and TRBJ2-5, with 7 bases lining up with TRBD1. The sequence came from an adult with an advanced solid tumor such as melanoma, head and neck, liver or kidney cancer. The source material was CD4+ or CD8+ T cells sorted from blood, sampled in a trial of the OX40 agonist ivuxolimab. The CDR3 DNA reads TGTGCCAGCAGCTTAACCAGGGGGATTAAGACCCAGTACTTC. The encoded protein is CASSLTRGIKTQYF.